The 9 T cell receptor beta chains reported below all come from one sample, sequenced in a study of identical twins. TCRdb re-called the 5' RACE reads with MiXCR, one entry per CDR3 protein. The repertoire has around 1.7 million distinct CDR3 sequences, more than 30% of them found once; the top ten carry 0.25% to 0.3%. The sequenced material came from cord blood. All receptors derive from a newborn girl in good health.

The rearrangement uses TRBV20-1 and TRBJ2-4; 8 nucleotides match TRBD2. The better agreement between TRBJ2-5 and the DNA end casts doubt on the J call. This CDR3 is 16 amino acids long. The V gene's germline CDR1 is DFQATT and CDR2 SNEGSKA (reference sequence). The CDR3 nucleotides are TGCAGTGCTAGAGGATACGGCGGGAGGCTCCAAGAGACCCAGTACTTC. Translated: CSARGYGGRLQETQYF.

The chain links TRBV7-2 to TRBJ2-5; TRBD2 matches at 9 bases. The V and J ends lost 4 bases and 4 bases, in that order; junction bases with no gene match: 16. CDR3 size: 18 residues. In germline, CDR1 is SGHTA, CDR2 FQGNSA. CDR3 region: CASSSLWGGGGGVETQYF. The CDR3, as DNA: TGTGCCAGCAGCTCCCTGTGGGGCGGGGGGGGCGGTGTAGAGACCCAGTACTTC. Using reference TRBV7-2 and TRBJ2-5 for the parts outside the CDR3, the full variable domain is GAGVSQSPSNKVTEKGKDVELRCDPISGHTALYWYRQSLGQGLEFLIYFQGNSAPDKSGLPSDRFSAERTGGSVSTLTIQRTQQEDSAVYLCASSSLWGGGGGVETQYFGPGTRLLVL.

The CDR3 DNA reads as TGTGCCAGCACGGGGACAGGGGAAGTTGGTCGATACAATGAGCAGTTCTTC. As protein: CASTGTGEVGRYNEQFF. The chain joins TRBV6-1 to TRBJ2-1; 10 bases match TRBD1. This CDR3 is built from 17 residues. Germline CDR1 reads MNHNS; CDR2 reads SASEGT. Trimming took 7 bases from V and 4 from J; bases not matched to a gene: 13.

This clonotype was counted ten times or more. One junction end disagrees with the germline gene, perhaps due to a read error. The rearrangement uses TRBV5-1 and TRBJ2-6; 7 bases map to TRBD1. This CDR3 has 15 amino acids. Germline V gene data show CDR1 as SGHRS and CDR2 as YFSETQ. The DNA of the CDR3 is TGTGCCAGCAGTTTAGACAGGGCCGGGGCCAACGTCCTGACTTTC. Translation gives CASSLDRAGANVLTF. Full variable domain (rest looked up from reference TRBV5-1 and TRBJ2-6): KAGVTQTPRYLIKTRGQQVTLSCSPISGHRSVSWYQQTPGQGLQFLFEYFSETQRNKGNFPGRFSGRQFSNSRSEMNVSTLELGDSALYLCASSLDRAGANVLTFGAGSRLTVL.

V usage is TRBV6-5 and J usage is TRBJ2-4; D uncertain. The DNA end is more similar to TRBJ2-7, so the J call may be wrong. The CDR3 has 15 residues. Germline CDR1 is MNHEY and CDR2 is SVGAGI. DNA of the CDR3: TGTGCCAGCAGTTACGGGATAAAGGTCACCTACGAGCAGTACTTC. It specifies CASSYGIKVTYEQYF.

The rearrangement joins TRBV9 to TRBJ2-1; TRBD1 is a possible D gene (5 bases). The last part of the DNA fits TRBJ2-7 better; the J call may be wrong. CDR3 length equals 17 residues. The germline V gene encodes CDR1 SGDLS and CDR2 YYNGEE. Here the CDR3 DNA reads TGTGCCAGCAGCCCGCAGGGAAGGGGAAGCTCCTACAATGAGCAGTACTTC. This codes for CASSPQGRGSSYNEQYF.

This clonotype showed up just a few times. In DNA, the CDR3 is TGCGCCAGCAGCTTGGGAAGGGGGCGCATGAACACTGAAGCTTTCTTT. Its protein is CASSLGRGRMNTEAFF. V is TRBV5-1 and J is TRBJ1-1; 7 nucleotides line up with TRBD1. The CDR3 runs 16 residues. Losses at the gene ends were 0 bases for V and 0 bases for J; bases not matched to a gene: 5. Germline V gene lookup returns CDR1 SGHRS and CDR2 YFSETQ.

The chain has TRBV27 and TRBJ1-1; a weak D match, TRBD1 (6 bases). V was clipped by 6 bases and J by 0 bases, with 17 bases between them. This CDR3 is built from 16 residues. Germline CDR1 MNHEY, CDR2 SMNVEV (reference sequence). The CDR3 sequence is CASRRDGQTMNTEAFF. In DNA, the CDR3 is TGTGCCAGCAGGAGAGATGGACAGACAATGAACACTGAAGCTTTCTTT.

This clonotype was detected only once. The chain employs TRBV20-1 and TRBJ1-1; 8 nucleotides align to TRBD1. Germline lookup yields CDR1 DFQATT and CDR2 SNEGSKA (reference sequence). There are 10 residues in the CDR3. The CDR3 reads CSHGTGQAFF. As DNA, the CDR3 is TGCAGCCATGGGACAGGACAAGCTTTCTTT.